Listed here are 19 T cell receptor beta chains from one sample, sequenced in a study of blood T cell repertoires in COVID-19. The assay was immunoSEQ multiplex PCR, and TCRdb's table has in-frame clones only and misses some. Of 20,000 to 30,000 clones in the sample, around 66% are singletons; the top ten hold approximately 6.8%. The sample was peripheral blood. These receptors originate from a man aged 55 to 70 with active or convalescent COVID-19.

This clone was seen just once. The chain links TRBV5-6 to TRBJ1-2; D is unclear. CDR1 is SGHDT, CDR2 YYEEEE, per germline. The germline V and J ends were trimmed by 4 bases and 2 bases, with 12 bases remaining between them. The CDR3 spans 14 residues. The CDR3 nucleotides read TGTGCCAGCAGCCGTCTTAGAGAGAACTATGGCTACACCTTC. This translates into CASSRLRENYGYTF.

This chain uses TRBV19 with TRBJ1-4; 10 positions match TRBD1. The CDR3 totals 16 residues. Germline lookup yields CDR1 LNHDA and CDR2 SQIVND (reference sequence). V shed 9 bases and J 7 bases; nucleotides not matched to a gene: 14. CDR3 nucleotide sequence: TGTGCCAGCCGGGGGACAGGGGTCGGCGCGGGTGAAAAACTGTTTTTT. Translation: CASRGTGVGAGEKLFF.

This chain uses TRBV30 with TRBJ2-2; 7 bases agree with TRBD2. Germline assignment: CDR1 GTSNPN and CDR2 SVGIG (reference sequence). The ends lost 4 bases at V and 4 bases at J; junction bases unmatched: 15. CDR3 length: 17 amino acids. In nucleotides, the CDR3 is TGTGCCTGGACCCCTCGGGCTAGCGGATTAATCACCGGGGAGCTGTTTTTT. Protein: CAWTPRASGLITGELFF.

DNA of the CDR3: TGTGCCAGCAGCCAAGATCTTCCCGGACTAGCTGGCAATGAGCAGTTCTTC. Protein: CASSQDLPGLAGNEQFF. The rearrangement joins TRBV3-1 (or the pseudogene TRBV3-2) to TRBJ2-1; 8 bases line up with TRBD2. The CDR3 length is 17 residues. The V gene end was trimmed by 0 bases and the J gene end by 6 bases; junction bases not matched to a gene: 10. CDR1 LGHDT and CDR2 YNNKEL come from the germline V gene (reference sequence).

The chain links TRBV2 to TRBJ2-1; 12 bases are a match to TRBD2. The CDR3 has 15 amino acids. The V gene end was trimmed by 5 bases and the J gene end by 9 bases; junction bases not matched to a gene: 8. Germline V gene data show CDR1 as SNHLY and CDR2 as FYNNEI. CDR3 bases: TGTGCCAGCAGTTCTAGCGGGGGGGCCTGGGGTGAGCAGTTCTTC. Amino acid sequence: CASSSSGGAWGEQFF.

This rearrangement joins TRBV7-6 to TRBJ2-2; possible D gene TRBD2, 7 bases. This CDR3 has 14 residues. Germline lookup yields CDR1 SGHVS and CDR2 FNYEAQ. With 3 bases removed from V and 7 bases from J, the gap between germline ends came to 12 bases. This chain's CDR3 is CASSFRGRVGELFF. The CDR3 nucleotides read TGTGCCAGCAGCTTTAGGGGGAGGGTCGGGGAGCTGTTTTTT.

The chain links TRBV7-9 to TRBJ2-1, with D possibly matching TRBD2 (6 bases). The CDR3 has 13 residues. CDR1 and CDR2 from the germline V gene are SEHNR and FQNEAQ (reference sequence). V was trimmed by 6 bases and J by 7 bases, leaving 13 bases between them. In DNA, the CDR3 is TGTGCCAGCAGATCTAGCCGGGGGAATGAGCAGTTCTTC. Protein sequence: CASRSSRGNEQFF.

The chain joins TRBV7-8 to TRBJ2-2, with TRBD2 matching over 10 bases. CDR1 and CDR2 (germline): SGHVS, FQNEAQ. This CDR3 is built from 18 residues. V trimming: 0 bases; J trimming: 0 bases; junction bases outside the gene matches: 4. The CDR3 region is CASSLATSGLANTGELFF. In DNA, the CDR3 is TGTGCCAGCAGCTTAGCGACTAGCGGGCTCGCGAACACCGGGGAGCTGTTTTTT. The variable domain in full, completed from reference TRBV7-8 and TRBJ2-2, reads GAGVSQSPRYKVAKRGQDVALRCDPISGHVSLFWYQQALGQGPEFLTYFQNEAQLDKSGLPSDRFFAERPEGSVSTLKIQRTQQEDSAVYLCASSLATSGLANTGELFFGEGSRLTVL.

The chain joins TRBV6-6 to TRBJ2-1, with 8 bases lining up with TRBD2. J was trimmed by 6 bases and V by 7 bases; bases with no gene match: 5. The CDR3 covers 13 residues. Germline CDR1 is MNHNY and CDR2 is SVGAGI (reference sequence). CDR3 protein: CASMRGETNEQFF. CDR3 DNA: TGTGCCAGCATGCGGGGGGAAACCAATGAGCAGTTCTTC.

This clone was recorded a few times. This chain connects TRBV4-1 to TRBJ1-6, with D hard to call. The CDR3 spans 17 residues. V was shortened by 0 bases and J by 0 bases, with 9 bases between the two germline ends. Germline-derived CDR1 and CDR2 are MGHRA and YSYEKL. The DNA of the CDR3 is TGCGCCAGCAGCCAAGATTATCCCCTCTCCTATAATTCACCCCTCCACTTT. Translation gives CASSQDYPLSYNSPLHF.

This clone was counted a few times. The chain recombines TRBV19 with TRBJ2-2; the D gene is possibly TRBD1 (6 bases). The CDR3 spans 14 residues. Germline CDR1 reads LNHDA; CDR2 reads SQIVND (reference sequence). Between the trimmed V and J ends, which lost 7 bases and 1 base, there was a span of 10 bases. CDR3 loop: CASMDRRNTGELFF. CDR3 nucleotides: TGTGCCAGTATGGACAGAAGGAACACCGGGGAGCTGTTTTTT.

This sequence joins TRBV19 and TRBJ1-5; no clear D. Germline loops: CDR1 LNHDA, CDR2 SQIVND (reference sequence). The CDR3 has 14 residues. V gave up 3 bases and J gave up 4 bases, with 10 bases separating them. The CDR3: CASSMRQSNQPQHF. DNA of the CDR3: TGTGCCAGTAGTATGAGACAAAGTAATCAGCCCCAGCATTTT. Supplemented by reference TRBV19 and TRBJ1-5, the full variable domain reads DGGITQSPKYLFRKEGQNVTLSCEQNLNHDAMYWYRQDPGQGLRLIYYSQIVNDFQKGDIAEGYSVSREKKESFPLTVTSAQKNPTAFYLCASSMRQSNQPQHFGDGTRLSIL.

The rearrangement uses TRBV9 and TRBJ2-4, with a possible D match to TRBD2 (5 bases). Deletions cut 2 bases from V and 1 base from J, with 16 bases between. This CDR3 has 17 residues. In germline, CDR1 is SGDLS, CDR2 YYNGEE. CDR3 in amino acids: CASSVGIGDRAKNIQYF. DNA for the CDR3: TGTGCCAGCAGCGTTGGGATCGGGGATAGGGCCAAAAACATTCAGTACTTC.

The chain couples TRBV6-5 to TRBJ2-5; 9 bases agree with TRBD1. This CDR3 contains 16 residues. The germline V gene has CDR1 MNHEY and CDR2 SVGAGI. Losses at the gene ends were 4 bases for V and 4 bases for J; bases not matched to a gene: 10. CDR3 coding DNA: TGTGCCAGCAGTTCCCCGCCGGGACAGGGAGCAGAGACCCAGTACTTC. Translating it yields CASSSPPGQGAETQYF.

The V gene is TRBV4-2, the J gene TRBJ2-5; possible D gene TRBD2, 6 bases. Trimming took off 2 bases at V and 1 base at J, with 11 bases between the two ends. The CDR3 has 15 residues. CDR1 is LGHNA, CDR2 YNFKEQ, per germline. The CDR3 bases are TGTGCCAGCAGCCAAACCGGGGGTCCCCAAGAGACCCAGTACTTC. Amino acids: CASSQTGGPQETQYF.

In its sample, this clone was seen a few times. The chain uses TRBV6-6 and TRBJ1-1; TRBD1 matches at 8 bases. Germline V gene lookup returns CDR1 MNHNY and CDR2 SVGAGI (reference sequence). This CDR3 contains 15 residues. The V segment lost 6 bases and the J segment 4 bases; nucleotides outside the gene matches: 10. CDR3: CASRSTDRAVTEAFF. The CDR3 nucleotides are TGTGCCAGCAGGAGTACGGACAGGGCGGTCACTGAAGCTTTCTTT.

This clone was found a few times. V and J are TRBV6-2 or TRBV6-3 and TRBJ1-5; 9 nucleotides agree with TRBD1. The germline CDR1 and CDR2 sequences are MNHEY and SVGEGT. V dropped 5 bases and J dropped 4; count of bases not matched to a gene: 3. The CDR3 runs to 14 residues. The CDR3 DNA reads as TGTGCCAGCAGTACAGGGGGCGAAAATCAGCCCCAGCATTTT. This sequence encodes CASSTGGENQPQHF.

The chain couples TRBV5-6 to TRBJ2-1; 15 nucleotides align to TRBD2. CDR3 length: 19 amino acids. With 3 bases clipped from V and 4 bases from J, the junction kept 11 bases outside the gene matches. From germline, CDR1 is SGHDT and CDR2 YYEEEE. The CDR3 is CASSSLLLGLAGGYNEQFF. CDR3 DNA sequence: TGTGCCAGCAGCTCCTTACTATTAGGACTAGCGGGGGGGTACAATGAGCAGTTCTTC.

This chain links TRBV20-1 with TRBJ2-3, with D perhaps matching TRBD1 (6 bases). Germline CDR1 reads DFQATT; CDR2 reads SNEGSKA (reference sequence). Trimming took 5 bases from V and 6 from J, leaving 9 bases between them. This CDR3 spans 11 amino acids. The CDR3 spells CSALRGDTQYF. In DNA, the CDR3 is TGCAGTGCTTTGAGGGGGGATACGCAGTATTTT.